Listed below are T cell receptor beta chains from one sample, sequenced in a study of regulatory T cells in long-lasting Graves disease. TCRdb independently ran MiXCR on the multiplex PCR reads; one entry per CDR3 protein. This table has fewer than 350,000 distinct CDR3 sequences, 15% to 20% appearing once. The material was peripheral blood mononuclear cells (PBMCs), obtained at new diagnosis, from a patient treated with antithyroid drugs. The origin of the receptors is a female donor with Graves disease. Each CDR3 is given with its conserved first and last residue. The order of the fields is V gene, J gene, clone size, D gene, CDR3 DNA, CDR3 protein. The D gene is left open where the match is weak. Not all rows give a size; the values are once, few, many and, for expanded clones, a class.

TRBV4-1,TRBJ2-7,many,TRBD1,TGCGCCAGCAGCCGGGACAGCGAATTCTACGAGCAGTACTTC,CASSRDSEFYEQYF
TRBV24-1,TRBJ2-2,many,.,TGTGCCACCAGTGATGTAGACACAACGAACACCGGGGAGCTGTTTTTT,CATSDVDTTNTGELFF
TRBV7-2,TRBJ2-1,.,TRBD1,TGTGCCAGCAGCTCTGACAGGGGATCCTACAATGAGCAGTTCTTC,CASSSDRGSYNEQFF
TRBV29-1,TRBJ1-4,many,.,TGCAGCGTTGGGGGGACCTCAACTAATGAAAAACTGTTTTTT,CSVGGTSTNEKLFF
TRBV12-3/TRBV12-4,TRBJ1-1,many,.,TGTGCCAGCAGTCAAAGCGGGGGTTATACTGAAGCTTTCTTT,CASSQSGGYTEAFF
TRBV6-1,TRBJ2-2,many,TRBD2,TGTGCCAGCAGTCCTCAGCGCGTTAGGACTAGCCGGAGAAGCACCGGGGAGCTGTTTTTT,CASSPQRVRTSRRSTGELFF
TRBV6-2/TRBV6-3,TRBJ2-5,few,TRBD2,TGTGCCAGCAGTTATAGTTTCTTAGCGGGAGGGCGTCAAGAGACCCAGTACTTC,CASSYSFLAGGRQETQYF
TRBV28,TRBJ2-1,.,.,TGTGCCAGCAGTTACCGCCTGGGGAGGCCCCGGCTCGGGACTTCCTACAATGAGCAGTTCTTC,CASSYRLGRPRLGTSYNEQFF
TRBV2,TRBJ2-2,many,TRBD1,TGTGCCAGCAGATCAACAGGGGGCCGGGAGCTGTTTTTT,CASRSTGGRELFF
TRBV29-1,TRBJ2-7,few,.,TGCAGCGCCCGTGAGGGTATTCGGTTTGTCTACGAGCAGTACTTC,CSAREGIRFVYEQYF
TRBV20-1,TRBJ1-5,once,.,TGCAGTGCTAGGGCCGGGATCGGTCAGCCCCAGCATTTT,CSARAGIGQPQHF
TRBV7-2,TRBJ2-1,many,.,TGTGCCAGCAGCCAGAGGGGCACTTCCTACAATGAGCAGTTCTTC,CASSQRGTSYNEQFF
TRBV19,TRBJ2-1,few,.,TGTGCCAGTAGTTCGGGTAGCCCTAGATTCCGGGTCTCGGATGAGCAGTTCTTC,CASSSGSPRFRVSDEQFF
TRBV11-3,TRBJ2-3,many,.,TGTGCCAGCAGCTTAGAGGGGACCGACACAGATACGCAGTATTTT,CASSLEGTDTDTQYF
TRBV7-9,TRBJ2-7,many,.,TGTGCCAGCAGCACGGAACCGCCCTCGCCGGAGCAGTACTTC,CASSTEPPSPEQYF
TRBV7-2,TRBJ2-7,many,.,TGTGCCAGCAGAAGACCGGGGCCCGCGGTGGGCGAGCAGTACTTC,CASRRPGPAVGEQYF
TRBV28,TRBJ2-7,.,.,TGTGCCAGCTGTGGGGGGACGACCGAGCAGTACTTC,CASCGGTTEQYF
TRBV5-1,TRBJ2-7,.,.,TGCGCCAGCAGCCTCCTTCCCCTTTTTTACGAGCAGTACTTC,CASSLLPLFYEQYF
TRBV6-5,TRBJ2-7,few,TRBD2,TGTGCCAGCAGTTACGGGACTAGCGGGAGGTACGAGCAGTACTTC,CASSYGTSGRYEQYF
TRBV28,TRBJ2-3,many,.,TGTGCCAGCAGTGGACCCTCAGATACGCAGTATTTT,CASSGPSDTQYF
TRBV6-1,TRBJ2-1,many,.,TGTGCCAGCAGTCCGTACGGGACCAATGAGCAGTTCTTC,CASSPYGTNEQFF
TRBV2,TRBJ2-1,.,.,TGTGCCAGAGGGGGGCGGGTCAACAATGAGCAGTTCTTC,CARGGRVNNEQFF
TRBV5-6,TRBJ1-6,many,.,TGTGCCAGCAGCTTGGGGGAGCGGCAGGATTATTCACCCCTCCACTTT,CASSLGERQDYSPLHF
TRBV5-1,TRBJ2-5,many,.,TGCGCCAGCAGCTGGGGGGGCAGGGGCCTTGACCAAGAGACCCAGTACTTC,CASSWGGRGLDQETQYF
TRBV27,TRBJ2-3,many,TRBD1,TGTGCCAGCAGTACAGGGGGCATAGATACGCAGTATTTT,CASSTGGIDTQYF
TRBV3-1,TRBJ2-1,many,TRBD2,TGTGCCAGCAGCCAAGAACTAGCGGGAGGCAGCAATGAGCAGTTCTTC,CASSQELAGGSNEQFF
TRBV28,TRBJ2-5,.,.,TGTGCCAGCAGTTTATTTAGCGCGGCGGAGACCCAGTACTTC,CASSLFSAAETQYF
TRBV15,TRBJ2-7,many,TRBD2,TGTGCCACCAGCAGAGATTTAGCGGGAGGGGGCTACGAGCAGTACTTC,CATSRDLAGGGYEQYF
TRBV28,TRBJ2-1,many,TRBD2,TGTGCCAGCAGTTCTTTGTCGAGCGGGAATGGGTATGAGCAGTTCTTC,CASSSLSSGNGYEQFF
TRBV28,TRBJ2-7,many,.,TGTGCCAGCAGTTCCCCCCTGGAGGGGGCCTACGAGCAGTACTTC,CASSSPLEGAYEQYF
TRBV11-2,TRBJ2-7,many,.,TGTGCCAGCAGCTTAGGGGCTCTATACGAGCAGTACTTC,CASSLGALYEQYF
TRBV30,TRBJ2-7,.,TRBD1,TGTGCCGTAATGACCGGGACAGACCCCTACGAGCAGTACTTC,CAVMTGTDPYEQYF
TRBV6-5,TRBJ2-1,few,.,TGTGCCAGCAGTTATGGGACTTCAGAGCAGTTCTTC,CASSYGTSEQFF
TRBV2,TRBJ2-7,few,.,TGTGCCAGCAGTTCGAACCCTTCCTACGAGCAGTACTTC,CASSSNPSYEQYF
TRBV19,TRBJ1-1,many,.,TGTGCCAGTAGTCCCCTTACCCTGAGGACTGAAGCTTTCTTT,CASSPLTLRTEAFF
TRBV7-9,TRBJ2-1,few,TRBD1,TGTGCCAGCAGCTTAAGAGATCAGGGGGCAGGGGATGAGCAGTTCTTC,CASSLRDQGAGDEQFF
TRBV28,TRBJ2-1,many,TRBD2,TGTGCCAGCAGGGACCTAGCGGGAGTGCAATACAATGAGCAGTTCTTC,CASRDLAGVQYNEQFF
TRBV19,TRBJ2-1,few,TRBD2,TGTGCCAGTAATGCGGGAGTCCCCAATGGGCAGTTCTTC,CASNAGVPNGQFF
TRBV12-3/TRBV12-4,TRBJ1-5,many,TRBD1,TGTGCCAGCAGTTTGACAGGGAATCAGCCCCAGCATTTT,CASSLTGNQPQHF
TRBV13,TRBJ2-7,many,.,TGTGCCAGCAGCTTATCGTCCGCAGGGAATCTCTACGAGCAGTACTTC,CASSLSSAGNLYEQYF
TRBV19,TRBJ2-1,many,.,TGTGCCAGTAGTATGACTAGTCGAACATACAATGAGCAGTTCTTC,CASSMTSRTYNEQFF
TRBV28,TRBJ2-1,many,TRBD1,TGTGCCAGACCAGGGGGCTCCCCCTACAATGAGCAGTTCTTC,CARPGGSPYNEQFF
TRBV2,TRBJ1-6,.,.,TGTGCCAGCAGTGACAGGGGCAGTAATTCACCCCTCCACTTT,CASSDRGSNSPLHF
TRBV9,TRBJ2-7,few,TRBD1,TGTGCCAGCAGCCCACGGGACAGGGAAGGGTACGAGCAGTACTTC,CASSPRDREGYEQYF